This entry lists 28 T cell receptor beta chains sequenced from one sample in a study of blood T cells in healthy people across ages. A second roughly 7 to 11 cycle PCR used barcoded and J-beta primers. One entry per CDR3 protein, called by TCRdb with MiXCR from the 5' RACE reads. The sample yields more than 900,000 distinct CDR3 sequences, about 23% seen once. These sequences were also reported in another study, on T cells of mothers and their children.

The sequencing input was blood. These receptors all come from a girl aged 2-10 years in good health.

This clonotype was picked up many times. J is TRBJ2-1 and V is TRBV9; D unclear. The germline V gene encodes CDR1 SGDLS and CDR2 YYNGEE. This CDR3 is built from 12 residues. The V end lost 3 bases, the J end lost 8 bases, and 9 bases lay between the germline ends. The DNA for the CDR3 is TGTGCCAGCAGCGATCTCAGCGATGAGCAGTTCTTC. Translated: CASSDLSDEQFF.

The DNA for the CDR3 is TGTGCCAGCAGCTTAGGCGGCAACGTCCTGACTTTC. Translating it yields CASSLGGNVLTF. The chain carries TRBV11-2 and TRBJ2-6; D not certain. In germline, CDR1 is SGHAT, CDR2 FQNNGV. There are 12 residues in the CDR3. V was shortened by 1 base and J by 9 bases, with 4 bases between the two germline ends.

This rearrangement joins TRBV6-6 to TRBJ2-7; D remains unclear. V gave up 0 bases and J gave up 1 base, with 10 bases separating them. From germline, CDR1 is MNHNY and CDR2 SVGAGI (reference sequence). The CDR3 loop spans 15 amino acids. CDR3 loop: CASSYSTAESYEQYF. In DNA form, the CDR3 reads TGTGCCAGCAGTTACTCTACGGCGGAGTCCTACGAGCAGTACTTC.

CDR3 sequence (DNA): TGTGATGGCCCGCACTCCTACGAGCAGTACTTC. It translates to CDGPHSYEQYF. The V call is TRBV12-3 or TRBV12-4, the J call TRBJ2-7, with D unresolved. The CDR3 spans 11 residues.

The chain has TRBV19 and TRBJ2-5, with 10 bases matching TRBD2. The J call may be wrong; the DNA end is better matched by TRBJ2-1. Germline V gives CDR1 LNHDA, CDR2 SQIVND (reference sequence). The CDR3 totals 14 residues. The CDR3 here is CASSNSGRTNEQFF. The DNA of the CDR3 is TGTGCCAGTAGCAATAGCGGGAGGACCAATGAGCAGTTCTTC.

The chain uses TRBV7-2 and TRBJ1-5; tentative D call: TRBD1 (5 bases). The germline V gene encodes CDR1 SGHTA and CDR2 FQGNSA. The CDR3 runs 14 residues. V was shortened by 2 bases and J by 7 bases, with 12 bases between the two germline ends. CDR3 amino acids: CASSLRGRRQPQHF. CDR3 in DNA: TGTGCCAGCAGCTTACGGGGACGGCGGCAGCCCCAGCATTTT. Based on the CDR3 plus reference TRBV7-2 and TRBJ1-5, the full variable domain is GAGVSQSPSNKVTEKGKDVELRCDPISGHTALYWYRQSLGQGLEFLIYFQGNSAPDKSGLPSDRFSAERTGGSVSTLTIQRTQQEDSAVYLCASSLRGRRQPQHFGDGTRLSIL.

V usage is TRBV29-1 and J usage is TRBJ1-1; tentatively, D is TRBD1 (5 bases). The germline V and J ends were trimmed by 4 bases and 8 bases, with 14 bases remaining between them. The germline V gene has CDR1 SQVTM and CDR2 ANQGSEA. The CDR3 consists of 12 residues. As DNA, the CDR3 is TGCAGCGTTGGGTCCAGGGTCTCAGAAGCTTTCTTT. Protein product: CSVGSRVSEAFF.

This chain links TRBV11-2 with TRBJ1-3; D call uncertain. V lost 1 base, J lost 4 bases, and 8 bases lay in between. Germline loops: CDR1 SGHAT, CDR2 FQNNGV. The CDR3 extends over 14 amino acids. The CDR3 DNA reads TGTGCCAGCAGCTTAGGTGGTTGGGGAAACACCATATATTTT. As protein: CASSLGGWGNTIYF.

The CDR3, as DNA: TGTGCCGGCGGAACAAAAAACATTCAGTACTTC. Residues: CAGGTKNIQYF. The V and J genes are TRBV7-6 and TRBJ2-4; D call uncertain. This CDR3 comprises 11 residues. Trimming took 11 bases from V and 4 from J, leaving 9 bases between them. Germline CDR1 and CDR2: SGHVS and FNYEAQ.

This clonotype was counted only a few times. The chain is built from TRBV6-1 and TRBJ2-7, with D perhaps given as TRBD1 or TRBD2 (5 bases each). V lost 5 bases, J lost 3 bases, and 17 bases lay in between. The CDR3 covers 15 residues. Germline V gene sequence: CDR1 MNHNS, CDR2 SASEGT. CDR3 sequence reads: CASSKRWGLNYEQYF. DNA for the CDR3: TGTGCCAGCAGTAAGCGGTGGGGCCTGAACTACGAGCAGTACTTC.

This chain links TRBV7-2 with TRBJ2-1; D gene ambiguous. V was pared by 3 bases and J by 4 bases, with 10 bases between. The V gene's germline CDR1 is SGHTA and CDR2 FQGNSA. The CDR3 totals 14 residues. CDR3: CASSLGVLYNEQFF. CDR3 nucleotide sequence: TGTGCCAGCAGCTTGGGCGTATTGTACAATGAGCAGTTCTTC.

V usage is TRBV13 and J usage is TRBJ2-4; D might be TRBD1 or TRBD2, each matching 5 bases. Germline CDR1 reads PRHDT; CDR2 reads FYEKMQ (reference sequence). The CDR3 contains 14 residues. V gave up 3 bases and J gave up 8 bases, with 14 bases separating them. The CDR3 DNA sequence: TGTGCCAGCAGCTTCAGGGACCCAAAGGACATTCAGTACTTC. Translation gives CASSFRDPKDIQYF.

This clonotype was picked up a small number of times. This rearrangement joins TRBV11-2 to TRBJ2-1; tentatively, D is TRBD2 (6 bases). The germline gives CDR1 SGHAT, CDR2 FQNNGV. CDR3 length equals 19 residues. V dropped 5 bases and J dropped 4 bases, with 27 bases sitting between them. The DNA for the CDR3 is TGTGCCAGCAGCCAATCAAGGGGTTCTAGGGGACTGGAGTACAATGAGCAGTTCTTC. Amino acids: CASSQSRGSRGLEYNEQFF.

Many counts were recorded for this clonotype. This sequence joins TRBV5-6 and TRBJ2-3; TRBD2 agrees at 8 bases. CDR1 is SGHDT, CDR2 YYEEEE, per germline. V lost 2 bases, J lost 8 bases, and 16 bases stayed unmatched. The CDR3 is 17 amino acids. CDR3 bases: TGTGCCAGCAGCTTCGGGCCGGCGGGGGGAGTGATAGGTACGCAGTATTTT. Protein: CASSFGPAGGVIGTQYF.

The rearrangement links TRBV20-1 to TRBJ2-1; TRBD2 matches 10 bases. The CDR3 sequence is 13 residues long. Germline V gene lookup returns CDR1 DFQATT and CDR2 SNEGSKA (reference sequence). With 4 bases clipped from V and 4 bases from J, the junction kept 1 base outside the gene matches. Here the CDR3 reads CSATSGGYNEQFF. The CDR3 bases are TGCAGTGCTACTAGCGGGGGTTACAATGAGCAGTTCTTC.

The V and J genes are TRBV10-3 and TRBJ2-3; unclear D gene. V was trimmed by 4 bases and J by 6 bases, leaving 8 bases between them. This CDR3 region has 12 residues. CDR1 and CDR2 from the germline V gene are ENHRY and SYGVKD. The CDR3 DNA follows: TGTGCCATCAGTGGTAGATCGGATACGCAGTATTTT. This encodes CAISGRSDTQYF.

V and J are TRBV2 and TRBJ2-2; TRBD1 might be the D (5 bases). V lost 7 bases and J 5 bases, leaving 17 bases between the germline ends. Germline V lookup: CDR1 SNHLY, CDR2 FYNNEI. This CDR3 region has 15 residues. The CDR3: CASTGRTGRTGELFF. For the CDR3, the DNA is TGTGCCAGCACCGGGCGTACAGGTCGGACCGGGGAGCTGTTTTTT.

This clonotype has only a few counts. CDR3 protein: CASSLSVAGGVSETQYF. The DNA for the CDR3 is TGTGCCAGCAGCTTGTCGGTAGCGGGAGGAGTATCCGAGACCCAGTACTTC. The chain has TRBV7-2 and TRBJ2-5, with TRBD2 matching over 10 bases. The junction had 12 bases not matched to a gene; V was cut back by 3 bases and J by 5 bases. Germline CDR1 and CDR2: SGHTA and FQGNSA. CDR3 length equals 17 residues.

V is TRBV7-9 and J is TRBJ1-2, with 7 bases fitting TRBD1. The V gene's germline CDR1 is SEHNR and CDR2 FQNEAQ (reference sequence). The CDR3 has 17 amino acids. V lost 5 bases to trimming and J lost 8 bases; unmatched junction nucleotides: 20. The CDR3 reads CASSQPGQWNEERGYTF. The DNA for the CDR3 is TGTGCCAGCAGCCAACCGGGACAGTGGAATGAGGAGAGAGGCTACACCTTC.

About this clonotype itself: The junction and the germline gene differ at one end; a read error may be behind it. The V gene is TRBV18, the J gene TRBJ2-5, with D unresolved. Germline V gene data show CDR1 as KGHSH and CDR2 as LQKENI. The CDR3 runs 12 residues. CDR3 residues: CASSPESETQCF. The DNA of the CDR3 is TGTGCCAGCTCACCAGAGTCGGAGACCCAGTGCTTC.

The chain carries TRBV6-2 or TRBV6-3 and TRBJ2-7, with 9 bases matching TRBD2. Unmatched junction bases numbered 13, after V lost 2 bases and J lost 2 bases. This CDR3 region has 18 residues. Germline V gene sequence: CDR1 MNHEY, CDR2 SVGEGT. The CDR3 bases are TGTGCCAGCAGTTACGTTTCTAGCGGGGACCCCCGACCCTACGAGCAGTACTTC. Translating gives CASSYVSSGDPRPYEQYF.

This clonotype was counted between two and nine times. The chain has TRBV7-2 and TRBJ2-5; D is perhaps TRBD1 (5 bases). This CDR3 has 14 residues. V shed 3 bases and J shed 3 bases, with 11 bases lying between them. Germline values: CDR1 SGHTA, CDR2 FQGNSA. The CDR3: CASSFMIGEETQYF. The CDR3 DNA is TGTGCCAGCAGCTTTATGATAGGGGAAGAGACCCAGTACTTC.

This sequence joins TRBV3-1 and TRBJ2-4; D unresolved. In germline, CDR1 is LGHDT, CDR2 YNNKEL (reference sequence). The germline V and J ends were trimmed by 4 bases and 5 bases, with 6 bases remaining between them. The CDR3 extends over 12 amino acids. CDR3 bases: TGTGCCAGCAGCCCAACGCAAAACATTCAGTACTTC. Translated, it gives CASSPTQNIQYF.

This clonotype was seen more than once but under ten times. The chain carries TRBV7-9 and TRBJ2-1; D is tentatively TRBD1 or TRBD2 (6 bases each). CDR3 length: 15 residues. Trimming shortened V by 5 bases and J by 5 bases, and 16 bases separated the two germline ends. Germline V CDR1 and CDR2: SEHNR, FQNEAQ (reference sequence). CDR3 amino acids: CASSHWGATHNEQFF. CDR3 DNA: TGTGCCAGCAGCCATTGGGGGGCCACGCACAATGAGCAGTTCTTC.

The chain employs TRBV7-3 and TRBJ2-5, with 8 nucleotides matching TRBD1. The DNA matches TRBJ2-1 better at its end, which makes the J call doubtful. The CDR3 runs 16 residues. In germline, CDR1 is SGHTA, CDR2 FQGTGA. The CDR3: CASSLAGTGGLNEQFF. CDR3 coding DNA: TGTGCCAGCAGCTTAGCCGGGACAGGAGGCCTTAATGAGCAGTTCTTC.

The V and J genes are TRBV7-2 and TRBJ1-5, with TRBD1 as a possible D gene (5 bases). This CDR3 contains 13 residues. From germline, CDR1 is SGHTA and CDR2 FQGNSA. V shed 5 bases and J shed 7 bases, with 12 bases lying between them. The CDR3 nucleotides are TGTGCCAGCAGCCCAGGGATTGGGCAGCCCCAGCATTTT. Its translation: CASSPGIGQPQHF.

This clonotype was seen a handful of times. The CDR3 reads CASSLTGTSGRQTYEQYF. The CDR3 DNA follows: TGTGCCAGCAGTTTGACTGGGACTAGCGGGAGGCAAACCTACGAGCAGTACTTC. This sequence joins TRBV28 and TRBJ2-7; 15 bases are a match to TRBD2. V was pared by 3 bases and J by 2 bases, with 8 bases of the junction left unmatched. Germline V gene sequence: CDR1 MDHEN, CDR2 SYDVKM. CDR3 length equals 18 residues.

A few counts support this clonotype. This chain uses TRBV12-3 or TRBV12-4 with TRBJ2-5, with 9 positions matching TRBD1. This CDR3 contains 13 residues. V shed 10 bases and J 5 bases; nucleotides not matched to a gene: 8. CDR3 sequence (DNA): TGTGCCAACACCGGGGACAGGGTGGAGACCCAGTACTTC. Its translation: CANTGDRVETQYF.